Following are 27 T cell receptor beta chains from one sample sequenced in a study of blood T cell repertoires in COVID-19. Sequencing used immunoSEQ multiplex PCR; TCRdb keeps in-frame clones, though not all of them. Among 150,000 to 190,000 clones listed, around four fifths were seen once. Sequenced: PBMCs or T cells enriched from blood (not recorded which). The receptors shown here come from a man in his fifties who had recovered from COVID-19.

Relative to its sample, this clone is medium-sized. The chain links TRBV7-2 to TRBJ1-2; TRBD1 matches 12 bases. V lost 5 bases, J lost 4 bases, and 11 bases stayed unmatched. The CDR3 has 17 amino acids. CDR1 is SGHTA, CDR2 FQGNSA, per germline. The CDR3 coding sequence is TGTGCCAGCAGCCCGGGACAGGGGGCGAAGCTTGGCTATGGCTACACCTTC. Its protein product is CASSPGQGAKLGYGYTF.

This chain joins TRBV19 and TRBJ2-1, with 12 nucleotides matching TRBD2. The junction had 6 bases not matched to a gene; V was cut back by 5 bases and J by 4 bases. The CDR3 contains 16 residues. Germline assignment: CDR1 LNHDA and CDR2 SQIVND (reference sequence). CDR3 nucleotide sequence: TGTGCCAGTAGTCGAACTAGCGGGGGGAAATACAATGAGCAGTTCTTC. It translates to CASSRTSGGKYNEQFF.

The chain combines TRBV19 with TRBJ1-3; D call uncertain. The CDR3 has 15 residues. The germline gives CDR1 LNHDA, CDR2 SQIVND (reference sequence). V was clipped by 5 bases and J by 4 bases, with 15 bases between them. The CDR3 DNA reads TGTGCCAGTAGTGTAAGGAGGGTTTCCGGAAACACCATATATTTT. Protein: CASSVRRVSGNTIYF.

The chain has TRBV24-1 and TRBJ2-1, with 12 bases identical to TRBD1. Germline V gives CDR1 KGHDR, CDR2 SFDVKD. Losses at the gene ends were 4 bases for V and 9 bases for J; bases not matched to a gene: 9. There are 16 residues in the CDR3. For the CDR3, the DNA is TGTGCCACCAGTGACACGGGACAGGGGGCGGCTGGTGAGCAGTTCTTC. This encodes CATSDTGQGAAGEQFF.

This clone was picked up one time. The V gene is TRBV19, the J gene TRBJ2-7; possible D gene TRBD1, 5 bases. V was cut by 3 bases and J by 3 bases, with 12 bases left in between. This CDR3 is built from 14 residues. Germline V gene sequence: CDR1 LNHDA, CDR2 SQIVND (reference sequence). Written as DNA, the CDR3 is TGTGCCAGTAGTATGCCAGGGTTGGTCTACGAGCAGTACTTC. This translates into CASSMPGLVYEQYF.

V gene TRBV5-4 combines with J gene TRBJ1-1; D might be TRBD1 (6 bases). This CDR3 has 16 residues. Germline CDR1 and CDR2: SGHNT and YYREEE (reference sequence). Trimming cost V 0 bases and J 3 bases, with 15 bases left between them. As DNA, the CDR3 is TGTGCCAGCAGCTTGGCGGCAGGGGTAGGGGACACTGAAGCTTTCTTT. Residues: CASSLAAGVGDTEAFF.

The chain couples TRBV5-5 to TRBJ2-7; 8 bases align to TRBD1. The CDR3 extends over 14 amino acids. Germline V gene sequence: CDR1 SGHKS, CDR2 YYEKEE (reference sequence). The V and J ends lost 0 bases and 5 bases, in that order; junction bases with no gene match: 4. The CDR3: CASSLGTGIDEQYF. For the CDR3, the DNA is TGTGCCAGCAGCTTGGGGACAGGGATCGACGAGCAGTACTTC.

The gene calls are TRBV7-9 and TRBJ2-1; D possibly corresponds to TRBD1 (5 bases). The V end lost 5 bases, the J end lost 5 bases, and 16 bases lay between the germline ends. There are 15 residues in the CDR3. Germline V gene data show CDR1 as SEHNR and CDR2 as FQNEAQ (reference sequence). CDR3 amino acids: CASSAQGSFDNEQFF. The CDR3 DNA reads as TGTGCCAGCAGCGCTCAGGGTAGTTTCGACAATGAGCAGTTCTTC.

V is TRBV3-1 (or the pseudogene TRBV3-2) and J is TRBJ1-1; a possible D gene is TRBD1 (6 bases). The CDR3 totals 13 residues. The germline gives CDR1 LGHDT, CDR2 YNNKEL (reference sequence). Trimming cost V 4 bases and J 6 bases, with 12 bases left between them. The CDR3 sequence is CASSLKGGPEAFF. CDR3 DNA sequence: TGTGCCAGCAGCCTCAAGGGGGGGCCTGAAGCTTTCTTT.

This clone was seen only once. The V call is TRBV11-2, the J call TRBJ1-2, with 10 bases identical to TRBD1. CDR1 is SGHAT, CDR2 FQNNGV, per germline. The CDR3 runs 16 residues. J was trimmed by 2 bases and V by 4 bases; bases with no gene match: 7. This CDR3 reads CASSSTRTGGNYGYTF. The CDR3 nucleotides are TGTGCCAGCAGCTCGACTCGGACAGGGGGGAACTATGGCTACACCTTC.

The rearrangement uses TRBV9 and TRBJ2-5, with 11 bases that match TRBD1. The germline V gene encodes CDR1 SGDLS and CDR2 YYNGEE. The trim removed 1 base at V and 9 bases at J, leaving 5 bases unmatched. The CDR3 contains 14 residues. CDR3 in DNA: TGTGCCAGCAGCGTAAGCGGACAGGGGGCGGCCCAGTACTTC. This translates into CASSVSGQGAAQYF.

This clone came up a few times. The rearrangement joins TRBV3-1 (or the pseudogene TRBV3-2) to TRBJ2-5; D is unresolved. V lost 10 bases and J 0 bases, leaving 12 bases between the germline ends. Germline V gene data show CDR1 as LGHDT and CDR2 as YNNKEL (reference sequence). The CDR3 runs to 13 residues. The CDR3 loop reads CAIRNPYQETQYF. CDR3 nucleotide sequence: TGTGCCATCCGTAATCCTTACCAAGAGACCCAGTACTTC.

The chain carries TRBV3-1 (or the pseudogene TRBV3-2) and TRBJ1-2; D is unclear. The CDR3 sequence is 15 residues long. The germline V and J ends were trimmed by 1 base and 0 bases, with 9 bases remaining between them. Germline V gene data show CDR1 as LGHDT and CDR2 as YNNKEL (reference sequence). The CDR3 protein is CASSQAGRANYGYTF. CDR3 coding DNA: TGTGCCAGCAGCCAAGCGGGAAGAGCTAACTATGGCTACACCTTC.

This clone was seen more than once but under ten times. The chain couples TRBV5-1 to TRBJ1-2; D possibly corresponds to TRBD1 (5 bases). This CDR3 has 15 amino acids. V was shortened by 2 bases and J by 6 bases, with 17 bases between the two germline ends. CDR1 and CDR2 from the germline V gene are SGHRS and YFSETQ. The chain's CDR3 is CASSLTPAGVDGYTF. For the CDR3, the DNA is TGCGCCAGCAGCTTAACTCCGGCGGGGGTAGATGGCTACACCTTC.

V usage is TRBV7-9 and J usage is TRBJ2-5; weak D call: TRBD1 (6 bases). Trimming removed 3 bases from V and 1 base from J, with 9 bases in between. CDR3 length equals 14 residues. Germline CDR1 and CDR2: SEHNR and FQNEAQ (reference sequence). CDR3 sequence (DNA): TGTGCCAGCAGCTTCAGGACAGTCCAAGAGACCCAGTACTTC. Protein: CASSFRTVQETQYF.

The CDR3 loop reads CASSQGQGLMNTEAFF. The CDR3 DNA sequence: TGCGCCAGCAGCCAAGGGCAGGGATTGATGAACACTGAAGCTTTCTTT. The chain has TRBV4-1 and TRBJ1-1, with D possibly matching TRBD1 (5 bases). This CDR3 region has 16 residues. With 1 base removed from V and 0 bases from J, the gap between germline ends came to 12 bases. CDR1 is MGHRA and CDR2 is YSYEKL in the germline V gene.

This clone was counted a single time. The J gene is TRBJ2-5, the V gene TRBV12-3 or TRBV12-4; perhaps TRBD1 as D (6 bases). V lost 6 bases to trimming and J lost 5 bases, with 13 bases between them. The CDR3 runs to 13 residues. The CDR3 here is CASSTQGRETQYF. The CDR3 DNA sequence: TGTGCCAGCAGCACACAGGGCCGGGAGACCCAGTACTTC.

The chain combines TRBV7-3 with TRBJ2-5; tentatively, D is TRBD2 (7 bases). This CDR3 has 13 residues. Germline V CDR1 and CDR2: SGHTA, FQGTGA. V was cut by 4 bases and J by 5 bases, with 11 bases left in between. CDR3 in DNA: TGTGCCAGCAGCTCATGGGGGGGCGAGACCCAGTACTTC. Translating gives CASSSWGGETQYF. Drawing the rest from reference TRBV7-3 and TRBJ2-5, the complete variable domain is GAGVSQTPSNKVTEKGKYVELRCDPISGHTALYWYRQSLGQGPEFLIYFQGTGAADDSGLPNDRFFAVRPEGSVSTLKIQRTERGDSAVYLCASSSWGGETQYFGPGTRLLVL.

V is TRBV7-9 and J is TRBJ1-1; the D gene is possibly TRBD1 (5 bases). Germline values: CDR1 SEHNR, CDR2 FQNEAQ (reference sequence). V lost 6 bases and J 3 bases, leaving 17 bases between the germline ends. The CDR3 contains 15 residues. The CDR3 region is CASRSIQGSHTEAFF. DNA of the CDR3: TGTGCCAGCAGATCCATTCAGGGCAGTCACACTGAAGCTTTCTTT.

CDR3 in amino acids: CSVATGSIVEKLFF. CDR3 coding DNA: TGCAGCGTCGCGACAGGGAGCATAGTTGAAAAACTGTTTTTT. The J gene is TRBJ1-4, the V gene TRBV29-1; the match to TRBD1 covers 7 bases. V was clipped by 6 bases and J by 7 bases; unmatched bases: 11. CDR3 size: 14 residues. Germline V lookup: CDR1 SQVTM, CDR2 ANQGSEA. The full variable domain, rest sourced from reference TRBV29-1 and TRBJ1-4, is SAVISQKPSRDICQRGTSLTIQCQVDSQVTMMFWYRQQPGQSLTLIATANQGSEATYESGFVIDKFPISRPNLTFSTLTVSNMSPEDSSIYLCSVATGSIVEKLFFGSGTQLSVL.

The chain carries TRBV12-3 or TRBV12-4 and TRBJ1-2, with unresolved D. Trimming removed 6 bases from V and 4 bases from J, with 12 bases in between. The CDR3 is made up of 13 amino acids. CDR3 amino acids: CASSFPEGYGYTF. CDR3 DNA: TGTGCCAGCAGCTTCCCCGAGGGCTATGGCTACACCTTC.

The chain has TRBV5-6 and TRBJ2-3; no firm D call. V gave up 0 bases and J gave up 3 bases, with 8 bases separating them. Germline V gene lookup returns CDR1 SGHDT and CDR2 YYEEEE. The length of the CDR3 is 14 residues. The CDR3 loop reads CASSLGAPTDTQYF. CDR3 in DNA: TGTGCCAGCAGCTTGGGGGCTCCGACAGATACGCAGTATTTT.

The V gene is TRBV7-3, the J gene TRBJ1-6, with a tentative D call TRBD1 (5 bases). CDR1 SGHTA and CDR2 FQGTGA come from the germline V gene. Deletions cut 2 bases from V and 10 bases from J, with 18 bases between. The CDR3 runs to 16 residues. The CDR3: CASSLFERTTGSPLHF. CDR3 DNA sequence: TGTGCCAGCAGCTTATTTGAAAGGACAACGGGCTCACCCCTCCACTTT.

The chain links TRBV4-3 to TRBJ1-1, with 7 bases identical to TRBD1. V shed 2 bases and J 14 bases; nucleotides not matched to a gene: 8. CDR3 length equals 12 residues. Germline-derived CDR1 and CDR2 are LGHNA and YSLEER. The CDR3 is CASSQPDRVVFF. CDR3 nucleotide sequence: TGCGCCAGCAGCCAACCCGACAGGGTGGTCTTCTTT.

The chain employs TRBV6-2 or TRBV6-3 and TRBJ2-3, with 7 bases aligning to TRBD1. This CDR3 has 16 residues. Germline CDR1 and CDR2: MNHEY and SVGEGT. With V trimmed by 4 bases and J by 0 bases, 7 bases remained unmatched. The CDR3 nucleotides are TGTGCCAGCAGTTCCCTACCGGGACAGAGCACAGATACGCAGTATTTT. Its translation is CASSSLPGQSTDTQYF.

The genes are TRBV19 and TRBJ2-1; TRBD1 aligns across 8 bases. The CDR3 has 13 residues. The J segment lost 2 bases and the V segment lost 8 bases, leaving 2 bases of the junction unmatched. Germline V gene sequence: CDR1 LNHDA, CDR2 SQIVND (reference sequence). CDR3 sequence reads: CASDRGTYNEQFF. CDR3 coding DNA: TGTGCCAGTGACAGGGGTACCTACAATGAGCAGTTCTTC.

J is TRBJ2-7 and V is TRBV19; 8 bases agree with TRBD1. The CDR3 has 15 residues. Germline V gene sequence: CDR1 LNHDA, CDR2 SQIVND (reference sequence). With V trimmed by 4 bases and J by 2 bases, 7 bases remained unmatched. Written as DNA, the CDR3 is TGTGCCAGTAGTAACTTTGGGACAGGTCCCTACGAGCAGTACTTC. Its translation is CASSNFGTGPYEQYF.